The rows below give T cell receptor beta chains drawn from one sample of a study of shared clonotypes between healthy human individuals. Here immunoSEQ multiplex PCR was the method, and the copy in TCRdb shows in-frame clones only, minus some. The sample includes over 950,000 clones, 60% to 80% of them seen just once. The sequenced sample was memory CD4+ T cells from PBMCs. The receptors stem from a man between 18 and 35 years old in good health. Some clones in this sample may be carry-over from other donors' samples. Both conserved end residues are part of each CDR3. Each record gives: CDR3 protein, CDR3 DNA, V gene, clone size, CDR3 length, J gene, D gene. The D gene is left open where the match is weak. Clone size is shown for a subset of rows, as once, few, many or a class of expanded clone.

CDR3aa: CSVGMGYGETQYF; CDR3nt: TGCAGCGTTGGTATGGGTTACGGAGAGACCCAGTACTTC; v_gene: TRBV29-1; abundance: once; len: 13; j_gene: TRBJ2-5; d_gene: .
CDR3aa: CASSPPVGIYGYTF; CDR3nt: TGCGCCAGCAGCCCACCAGTGGGGATCTATGGCTACACCTTC; v_gene: TRBV4-1; abundance: .; len: 14; j_gene: TRBJ1-2; d_gene: .
CDR3aa: CASSSQGLGNTIYF; CDR3nt: TGTGCCAGCAGCTCCCAGGGACTTGGAAACACCATATATTTT; v_gene: TRBV5-6; abundance: .; len: 14; j_gene: TRBJ1-3; d_gene: .
CDR3aa: CASSYASGANVLTF; CDR3nt: TGTGCCAGCAGCTATGCATCTGGGGCCAACGTCCTGACTTTC; v_gene: TRBV7-3; abundance: .; len: 14; j_gene: TRBJ2-6; d_gene: .
CDR3aa: CASSQGEHNEQFF; CDR3nt: TGTGCCAGCAGCCAGGGGGAGCACAATGAGCAGTTCTTC; v_gene: TRBV11-2; abundance: .; len: 13; j_gene: TRBJ2-1; d_gene: TRBD1
CDR3aa: CASSPRTSGRGRFF; CDR3nt: TGTGCCAGCAGTCCACGGACTAGCGGGAGAGGGAGGTTCTTC; v_gene: TRBV28; abundance: .; len: 14; j_gene: TRBJ2-1; d_gene: TRBD2
CDR3aa: CASSVSGRGETQYF; CDR3nt: TGTGCCAGCAGCGTTAGTGGGAGGGGAGAGACCCAGTACTTC; v_gene: TRBV9; abundance: .; len: 14; j_gene: TRBJ2-5; d_gene: TRBD2
CDR3aa: CASSGGGTDTQYF; CDR3nt: TGTGCCAGCAGTGGCGGGGGCACAGATACGCAGTATTTT; v_gene: TRBV28; abundance: .; len: 13; j_gene: TRBJ2-3; d_gene: .
CDR3aa: CASGQGPNEQFF; CDR3nt: TGTGCCAGCGGCCAGGGCCCCAATGAGCAGTTCTTC; v_gene: TRBV5-5; abundance: .; len: 12; j_gene: TRBJ2-1; d_gene: .
CDR3aa: CASMGSGELFF; CDR3nt: TGTGCCAGCATGGGAAGCGGGGAGCTGTTTTTT; v_gene: TRBV2; abundance: .; len: 11; j_gene: TRBJ2-2; d_gene: .
CDR3aa: CASSTRGETQYF; CDR3nt: TGTGCCAGCAGCACCAGGGGAGAGACCCAGTACTTC; v_gene: TRBV7-2; abundance: .; len: 12; j_gene: TRBJ2-5; d_gene: .
CDR3aa: CAISEGQVSDGYTF; CDR3nt: TGTGCCATCAGTGAGGGGCAGGTCAGCGACGGCTACACCTTC; v_gene: TRBV10-3; abundance: .; len: 14; j_gene: TRBJ1-2; d_gene: .
CDR3aa: CASSERPKTVQYF; CDR3nt: TGTGCCAGCAGTGAACGGCCCAAGACGGTGCAGTACTTC; v_gene: TRBV2; abundance: .; len: 13; j_gene: TRBJ2-7; d_gene: .
CDR3aa: CASSLVEVGTEAFF; CDR3nt: TGTGCCAGCAGTTTGGTGGAGGTCGGGACTGAAGCTTTCTTT; v_gene: TRBV28; abundance: .; len: 14; j_gene: TRBJ1-1; d_gene: .
CDR3aa: CASSDPGQGRNTIYF; CDR3nt: TGTGCCAGCAGTGATCCGGGACAGGGGAGAAACACCATATATTTT; v_gene: TRBV2; abundance: .; len: 15; j_gene: TRBJ1-3; d_gene: TRBD1
CDR3aa: CASSRRDNGNTEAFF; CDR3nt: TGTGCCAGCAGCCGGAGGGACAACGGGAACACTGAAGCTTTCTTT; v_gene: TRBV5-4; abundance: once; len: 15; j_gene: TRBJ1-1; d_gene: .
CDR3aa: CASSGNGVTSQNIQYF; CDR3nt: TGTGCCAGCAGTGGTAATGGGGTCACGAGCCAAAACATTCAGTACTTC; v_gene: TRBV6-1; abundance: .; len: 16; j_gene: TRBJ2-4; d_gene: .
CDR3aa: CASSLRTGPYEQYF; CDR3nt: TGCGCCAGCAGCTTGAGGACAGGGCCCTACGAGCAGTACTTC; v_gene: TRBV5-1; abundance: .; len: 14; j_gene: TRBJ2-7; d_gene: TRBD1
CDR3aa: CASSLGGSVANEQFF; CDR3nt: TGTGCCAGCAGCTTAGGCGGGAGCGTCGCCAATGAGCAGTTCTTC; v_gene: TRBV7-9; abundance: .; len: 15; j_gene: TRBJ2-1; d_gene: TRBD2
CDR3aa: CASSLGQGAEEQFF; CDR3nt: TGCGCCAGCAGCTTGGGCCAGGGGGCCGAGGAGCAGTTCTTC; v_gene: TRBV5-1; abundance: .; len: 14; j_gene: TRBJ2-1; d_gene: TRBD1
CDR3aa: CASSQEARVYNGYTF; CDR3nt: TGCGCCAGCAGCCAAGAGGCGCGGGTCTACAATGGCTACACCTTC; v_gene: TRBV4-3; abundance: .; len: 15; j_gene: TRBJ1-2; d_gene: .
CDR3aa: CASSIRSQPQHF; CDR3nt: TGTGCCAGTAGTATAAGGAGTCAGCCCCAGCATTTT; v_gene: TRBV19; abundance: .; len: 12; j_gene: TRBJ1-5; d_gene: .
CDR3aa: CASSPTGRGNQPQHF; CDR3nt: TGTGCCAGCAGTCCGACAGGGAGGGGCAATCAGCCCCAGCATTTT; v_gene: TRBV2; abundance: .; len: 15; j_gene: TRBJ1-5; d_gene: TRBD1
CDR3aa: CASSLTGVGNQPQHF; CDR3nt: TGTGCCAGCAGTTTGACAGGGGTAGGCAATCAGCCCCAGCATTTT; v_gene: TRBV28; abundance: .; len: 15; j_gene: TRBJ1-5; d_gene: TRBD1
CDR3aa: CAPDRGNGYTF; CDR3nt: TGTGCCCCAGACAGGGGCAATGGCTACACCTTC; v_gene: TRBV2; abundance: few; len: 11; j_gene: TRBJ1-2; d_gene: TRBD1
CDR3aa: CASSPTHSGIAYEQYF; CDR3nt: TGTGCCAGCAGCCCCACCCACAGCGGGATCGCCTACGAGCAGTACTTC; v_gene: TRBV5-5; abundance: .; len: 16; j_gene: TRBJ2-7; d_gene: TRBD2
CDR3aa: CSVEGGSKGTEAFF; CDR3nt: TGCAGCGTTGAGGGGGGGTCTAAGGGCACTGAAGCTTTCTTT; v_gene: TRBV29-1; abundance: once; len: 14; j_gene: TRBJ1-1; d_gene: .
CDR3aa: CASSAPPGQGLETQYF; CDR3nt: TGTGCCAGCAGCGCCCCCCCCGGCCAGGGGTTAGAGACCCAGTACTTC; v_gene: TRBV9; abundance: .; len: 16; j_gene: TRBJ2-5; d_gene: .
CDR3aa: CASSLGQTSYSSYNEQFF; CDR3nt: TGCGCCAGCAGCTTGGGCCAGACTAGCTACAGCTCCTACAATGAGCAGTTCTTC; v_gene: TRBV5-1; abundance: once; len: 18; j_gene: TRBJ2-1; d_gene: TRBD2
CDR3aa: CASSLGQGAGGYTF; CDR3nt: TGTGCCAGCAGCTTGGGTCAGGGGGCCGGGGGCTACACCTTC; v_gene: TRBV5-4; abundance: .; len: 14; j_gene: TRBJ1-2; d_gene: TRBD1
CDR3aa: CASSLFSSGSYNEQFF; CDR3nt: TGTGCCAGCAGCCTGTTTAGCAGCGGGAGCTACAATGAGCAGTTCTTC; v_gene: TRBV7-2; abundance: .; len: 16; j_gene: TRBJ2-1; d_gene: TRBD2
CDR3aa: CASRRDRGQVNTEAFF; CDR3nt: TGTGCCAGCAGGCGCGACAGGGGGCAAGTGAACACTGAAGCTTTCTTT; v_gene: TRBV28; abundance: .; len: 16; j_gene: TRBJ1-1; d_gene: TRBD1
CDR3aa: CASSQGPQTGLETQYF; CDR3nt: TGTGCCAGCAGCCAAGGGCCCCAGACAGGGTTGGAGACCCAGTACTTC; v_gene: TRBV5-6; abundance: .; len: 16; j_gene: TRBJ2-5; d_gene: TRBD1
CDR3aa: CASSLAGGTTYEQYF; CDR3nt: TGTGCCAGCAGCTTAGCGGGGGGAACCACCTACGAGCAGTACTTC; v_gene: TRBV7-9; abundance: .; len: 15; j_gene: TRBJ2-7; d_gene: .
CDR3aa: CSVESAGWDTEAFF; CDR3nt: TGCAGCGTTGAATCAGCAGGTTGGGACACTGAAGCTTTCTTT; v_gene: TRBV29-1; abundance: .; len: 14; j_gene: TRBJ1-1; d_gene: .
CDR3aa: CASSPSGSSYNEQFF; CDR3nt: TGTGCCAGCAGCCCTAGCGGGAGCTCCTACAATGAGCAGTTCTTC; v_gene: TRBV4-2; abundance: .; len: 15; j_gene: TRBJ2-1; d_gene: TRBD2
CDR3aa: CSVTGNGYTF; CDR3nt: TGCAGTGTTACCGGCAATGGCTACACCTTC; v_gene: TRBV20-1; abundance: .; len: 10; j_gene: TRBJ1-2; d_gene: .
CDR3aa: CASSLVLKNTEAFF; CDR3nt: TGTGCCAGCAGCTTAGTCCTTAAAAACACTGAAGCTTTCTTT; v_gene: TRBV7-2; abundance: .; len: 14; j_gene: TRBJ1-1; d_gene: .
CDR3aa: CASSPGHWGTDTQYF; CDR3nt: TGTGCCAGCAGCCCGGGACATTGGGGCACAGATACGCAGTATTTT; v_gene: TRBV9; abundance: once; len: 15; j_gene: TRBJ2-3; d_gene: .
CDR3aa: CASSLAGGPGEQYF; CDR3nt: TGTGCCAGCAGCCTAGCGGGAGGGCCGGGCGAGCAGTACTTC; v_gene: TRBV7-6; abundance: .; len: 14; j_gene: TRBJ2-7; d_gene: TRBD2
CDR3aa: CASSYLPGQGGETQYF; CDR3nt: TGTGCCAGCAGTTACCTCCCGGGACAGGGAGGAGAGACCCAGTACTTC; v_gene: TRBV6-5; abundance: .; len: 16; j_gene: TRBJ2-5; d_gene: TRBD1
CDR3aa: CASSLTPGGVNEKLFF; CDR3nt: TGTGCCAGCAGCTTGACACCCGGGGGCGTTAATGAAAAACTGTTTTTT; v_gene: TRBV7-6; abundance: .; len: 16; j_gene: TRBJ1-4; d_gene: .
CDR3aa: CATWDRSYGYTF; CDR3nt: TGTGCCACCTGGGACAGAAGCTATGGCTACACCTTC; v_gene: TRBV19; abundance: .; len: 12; j_gene: TRBJ1-2; d_gene: TRBD1
CDR3aa: CASSYASRARAQYF; CDR3nt: TGTGCCAGCAGTTACGCATCCCGGGCTCGTGCGCAGTATTTT; v_gene: TRBV6-5; abundance: .; len: 14; j_gene: TRBJ2-3; d_gene: .
CDR3aa: CASSFWDRPHGYTF; CDR3nt: TGTGCCAGCAGCTTTTGGGACAGGCCGCATGGCTACACCTTC; v_gene: TRBV5-6; abundance: .; len: 14; j_gene: TRBJ1-2; d_gene: TRBD1
CDR3aa: CASSYGDTPGNTIYF; CDR3nt: TGTGCCAGCAGTTACGGGGACACCCCTGGAAACACCATATATTTT; v_gene: TRBV6-5; abundance: .; len: 15; j_gene: TRBJ1-3; d_gene: .
CDR3aa: CASSEDQYATNEKLFF; CDR3nt: TGTGCCAGCAGTGAAGACCAATATGCAACTAATGAAAAACTGTTTTTT; v_gene: TRBV25-1; abundance: .; len: 16; j_gene: TRBJ1-4; d_gene: .
CDR3aa: CASRSGLAGGYEQYF; CDR3nt: TGTGCCAGCAGATCAGGACTAGCGGGAGGATACGAGCAGTACTTC; v_gene: TRBV27; abundance: .; len: 15; j_gene: TRBJ2-7; d_gene: TRBD2
CDR3aa: CASSDKGPWGNTIYF; CDR3nt: TGTGCCAGCAGTGATAAGGGACCGTGGGGAAACACCATATATTTT; v_gene: TRBV2; abundance: .; len: 15; j_gene: TRBJ1-3; d_gene: .
CDR3aa: CSVEGRFREQYF; CDR3nt: TGCAGCGTTGAAGGGCGGTTCCGCGAGCAGTACTTC; v_gene: TRBV29-1; abundance: .; len: 12; j_gene: TRBJ2-7; d_gene: .
CDR3aa: CASSLLNYEQYF; CDR3nt: TGTGCCAGCAGCCTACTCAACTACGAGCAGTACTTC; v_gene: TRBV7-2; abundance: .; len: 12; j_gene: TRBJ2-7; d_gene: .
CDR3aa: CASSYLRQGSDEQYF; CDR3nt: TGTGCCAGCAGCTACCTTAGGCAGGGGTCCGACGAGCAGTACTTC; v_gene: TRBV11-1; abundance: .; len: 15; j_gene: TRBJ2-7; d_gene: .